The TCR beta chain described here comes from a study of response to subunit inactivated influenza vaccine. General study findings and limits: The authors proposed limited new T cell recruitment per seasonal influenza vaccination.

TCRdb independently ran MiXCR on the RT-PCR reads; one entry per CDR3 protein. The sample includes under 200,000 distinct CDR3 sequences, roughly 10% of them seen just once. This clonotype was seen only a few times. What it binds is unknown. With 6 bases removed from V and 3 bases from J, the gap between germline ends came to 12 bases. Looked up from germline, CDR1 is SEHNR and CDR2 is FQNEAQ (reference sequence). CDR3 size: 13 residues. The TCR sequence derives from a man aged 50 to 69 who received an inactivated influenza vaccine. The rearrangement uses TRBV7-9 and TRBJ2-7, with D tentatively TRBD1 (6 bases). The sequencing here drew on CD8+ T cells sorted from PBMCs, taken less than 30 months after vaccination. The CDR3 here is CASSIGQLYEQYF. DNA for the CDR3: TGTGCCAGCAGTATTGGACAGCTCTACGAGCAGTACTTC.